The clone carrying this TCR beta chain was observed many times. Its antigen is currently unknown. CDR3 size: 16 residues. V lost 4 bases and J lost 6; bases outside the gene matches: 10. TCRdb itself ran the 5' RACE reads through MiXCR, one entry per CDR3 protein. The repertoire holds 40,000 to 55,000 distinct CDR3 sequences, with 10% to 15% as singletons. This sample is drawn from a study of early T cells in non-severe SARS-CoV-2 infection. Findings and caveats of the study: A preference for anti-spike CD8 responses marked VDJdb matching, which missed private and CD4 specificities.

Sequenced input: whole blood. The chain has TRBV12-3 or TRBV12-4 and TRBJ1-2, with 11 nucleotides matching TRBD1. The receptor comes from an adult who was a healthcare worker with PCR-confirmed SARS-CoV-2 infection or an uninfected control (not recorded which). The CDR3 protein is CASSYLTGQGGDGYTF. In nucleotides, the CDR3 is TGTGCCAGCAGTTACCTAACGGGACAGGGGGGCGATGGCTACACCTTC.